The TCR beta chain described here comes from a study of T cells expressing NK-cell markers. Study-level information: Each TCR beta repertoire originated in sorted T cells that were CD3+CD56+NKG2C+, CD3+CD56+NKG2C- or CD3+CD56-NKG2C+.

Remarks on this clonotype: Its antigen remains unknown.

Findings of the study overall: As a fraction of CD8+ T cells, dominant NKG2C+ clonotypes reached about 1.0-7.0% in six donors.

CDR3 length: 17 residues. Per germline, CDR1 SGHTA and CDR2 FQGNSA. TCRdb reprocessed the 5' RACE reads and keeps a single row for each CDR3 protein, giving no DNA. The sample totals roughly 280,000 distinct CDR3 sequences. The receptor was isolated from a man between 18 and 35 years old in good health. The sample taken for sequencing was blood T cells: a sorted CD56 or NKG2C T cell subset, CD4+ or CD8+ T cells, or bulk PBMC T cells (not recorded which). The chain recombines TRBV7-2 with TRBJ2-2; TCRdb's D call of TRBD2 is untestable without DNA. CDR3 protein: CASSLMSIGSRTGELFF.